These T cell receptor beta chains were read from a single sample in a study of healthy donors' naive CD4 and CD8 T cells. TCRdb re-called the reads through MiXCR, storing one row per CDR3 protein. Of 150,000 to 200,000 distinct CDR3 sequences in the sample, over 60% were seen once. The source material was naive CD4+ and CD8+ T cells sorted from blood, pooled from several donors. The receptors derive from a pool of human donors in good health; the sample pools cells from several healthy donors. CDR3s include the opening cysteine and the closing phenylalanine or tryptophan. The order of the fields is clone size, J gene, D gene, V gene, CDR3 DNA, CDR3 protein. D genes are given only for firm matches. Where a row states a size, it is once, few, many or the class of an expanded clone; other rows omit it.

abundance: NA; j_gene: TRBJ2-7; d_gene: NA; v_gene: TRBV29-1; CDR3nt: TGCAGCGTTACTGACGTCTCCTACGAGCAGTACTTC; CDR3aa: CSVTDVSYEQYF
abundance: NA; j_gene: TRBJ1-5; d_gene: NA; v_gene: TRBV18; CDR3nt: TGTGCCAGCTCAGCAAACAGGGGCAATCAGCCCCAGCATTTT; CDR3aa: CASSANRGNQPQHF
abundance: NA; j_gene: TRBJ2-1; d_gene: NA; v_gene: TRBV20-1; CDR3nt: TGCAGTGCTATCCCCAGCAAGTCTCCCAATGAGCAGTTCTTC; CDR3aa: CSAIPSKSPNEQFF
abundance: few; j_gene: TRBJ2-3; d_gene: NA; v_gene: TRBV27; CDR3nt: TGTGCCAGCAGTTGGGGCGGGACAACAGATACGCAGTATTTT; CDR3aa: CASSWGGTTDTQYF
abundance: few; j_gene: TRBJ1-1; d_gene: NA; v_gene: TRBV29-1; CDR3nt: TGCAGCGTCCAGTCCATGAACACTGAAGCTTTCTTT; CDR3aa: CSVQSMNTEAFF
abundance: NA; j_gene: TRBJ1-1; d_gene: NA; v_gene: TRBV7-9; CDR3nt: TGTGCCAGCAGCTTAGATGGAGCCACTGAAGCTTTCTTT; CDR3aa: CASSLDGATEAFF
abundance: NA; j_gene: TRBJ2-7; d_gene: TRBD1; v_gene: TRBV6-5; CDR3nt: TGTGCCAGCAGTTACCGGACAGGGTTCTTCGAGCAGTACTTC; CDR3aa: CASSYRTGFFEQYF
abundance: NA; j_gene: TRBJ2-1; d_gene: NA; v_gene: TRBV7-8; CDR3nt: TGTGCCAGCAGCTCCGGAGGTGGCACCTACAATGAGCAGTTCTTC; CDR3aa: CASSSGGGTYNEQFF
abundance: NA; j_gene: TRBJ2-7; d_gene: TRBD1; v_gene: TRBV7-2; CDR3nt: TGTGCCAGCAGCTTAGCAAGGGGGCAGGGCGAGCAGTACTTC; CDR3aa: CASSLARGQGEQYF
abundance: NA; j_gene: TRBJ2-2; d_gene: NA; v_gene: TRBV30; CDR3nt: TGTGCCTGGAGTATTTTACCAGAGAACACCGGGGAGCTGTTTTTT; CDR3aa: CAWSILPENTGELFF
abundance: once; j_gene: TRBJ2-7; d_gene: NA; v_gene: TRBV6-2/TRBV6-3; CDR3nt: TGTGCCAGCAGTTACTCGGGGAGATTCCCCTACGAGCAGTACTTC; CDR3aa: CASSYSGRFPYEQYF
abundance: NA; j_gene: TRBJ2-1; d_gene: NA; v_gene: TRBV7-7; CDR3nt: TGTGCTAGCAGCTACGGCAGCAACAATGAGCAGTTCTTC; CDR3aa: CASSYGSNNEQFF
abundance: NA; j_gene: TRBJ1-6; d_gene: TRBD1; v_gene: TRBV6-5; CDR3nt: TGCGCCAGCAGTTTCACAGGGGTCCCCCTCCACTTT; CDR3aa: CASSFTGVPLHF
abundance: NA; j_gene: TRBJ2-7; d_gene: NA; v_gene: TRBV12-3/TRBV12-4; CDR3nt: TGTGCCAGCAGTACGGCAGGGACGCACGAGCAGTACTTC; CDR3aa: CASSTAGTHEQYF
abundance: NA; j_gene: TRBJ2-5; d_gene: TRBD2; v_gene: TRBV2; CDR3nt: TGTGCCAGCAGTCGACTAGCGGCCAAGAGGGTTCAAGAGACCCAGTACTTC; CDR3aa: CASSRLAAKRVQETQYF
abundance: NA; j_gene: TRBJ2-3; d_gene: NA; v_gene: TRBV29-1; CDR3nt: TGCAGCGTTGAACAAGGGGGAACCACAGATACGCAGTATTTT; CDR3aa: CSVEQGGTTDTQYF
abundance: NA; j_gene: TRBJ1-1; d_gene: NA; v_gene: TRBV19; CDR3nt: TGTGCCAGTAGAATGTCAGGAAACACTGAAGCTTTCTTT; CDR3aa: CASRMSGNTEAFF
abundance: few; j_gene: TRBJ2-5; d_gene: NA; v_gene: TRBV7-8; CDR3nt: TGTGCCAGCAACGTTCTGGGCAGCAAAGAGACCCAGTACTTC; CDR3aa: CASNVLGSKETQYF
abundance: NA; j_gene: TRBJ1-3; d_gene: NA; v_gene: TRBV5-1; CDR3nt: TGCGCCAGCACCCGCTTTGGGCTGGACGGAAACACCATATATTTT; CDR3aa: CASTRFGLDGNTIYF
abundance: NA; j_gene: TRBJ1-2; d_gene: TRBD1; v_gene: TRBV19; CDR3nt: TGTGCCAGTAGTATGGGGACAGAGCTCTATGGCTACACCTTC; CDR3aa: CASSMGTELYGYTF
abundance: NA; j_gene: TRBJ2-3; d_gene: TRBD1; v_gene: TRBV11-2; CDR3nt: TGTGCCAGCAGCTTACCCACCCCGGGGACAGGGACGCAGTATTTT; CDR3aa: CASSLPTPGTGTQYF
abundance: NA; j_gene: TRBJ2-5; d_gene: NA; v_gene: TRBV27; CDR3nt: TGTGCCAGCAGTTTATCGCAGGGACGGACCCAGTACTTC; CDR3aa: CASSLSQGRTQYF
abundance: NA; j_gene: TRBJ1-2; d_gene: NA; v_gene: TRBV10-3; CDR3nt: TGTGCCATCAGCCGGGACACGACTTATGGCTACACCTTC; CDR3aa: CAISRDTTYGYTF
abundance: NA; j_gene: TRBJ1-1; d_gene: NA; v_gene: TRBV12-3/TRBV12-4; CDR3nt: TGTGCCAGCAGTTTTTCCGGGGACACTGAAGCTTTCTTT; CDR3aa: CASSFSGDTEAFF
abundance: NA; j_gene: TRBJ2-7; d_gene: TRBD1; v_gene: TRBV29-1; CDR3nt: TGCAGCGTGAGGACAGGGGATGGCTACGAGCAGTACTTC; CDR3aa: CSVRTGDGYEQYF
abundance: NA; j_gene: TRBJ1-2; d_gene: NA; v_gene: TRBV13; CDR3nt: TGTGCCAGCAAAAGCGAGGGAAGCTACACCTTC; CDR3aa: CASKSEGSYTF